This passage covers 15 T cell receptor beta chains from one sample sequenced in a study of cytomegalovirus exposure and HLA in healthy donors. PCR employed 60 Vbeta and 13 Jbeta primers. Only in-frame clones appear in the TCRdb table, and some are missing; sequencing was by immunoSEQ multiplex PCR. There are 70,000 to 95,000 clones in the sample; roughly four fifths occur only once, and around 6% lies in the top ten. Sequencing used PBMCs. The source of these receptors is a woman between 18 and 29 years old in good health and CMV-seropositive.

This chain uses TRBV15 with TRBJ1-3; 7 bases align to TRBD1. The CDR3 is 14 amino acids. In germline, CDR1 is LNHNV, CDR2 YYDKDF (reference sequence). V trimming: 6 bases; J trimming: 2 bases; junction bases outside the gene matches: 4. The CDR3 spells CATSLDRPGNTIYF. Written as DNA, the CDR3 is TGTGCCACCAGTTTGGACAGGCCTGGAAACACCATATATTTT.

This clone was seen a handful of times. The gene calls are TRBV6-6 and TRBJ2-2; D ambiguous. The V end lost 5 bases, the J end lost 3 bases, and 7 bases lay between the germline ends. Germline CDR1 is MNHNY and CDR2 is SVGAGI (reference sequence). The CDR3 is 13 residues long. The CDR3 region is CASSVADTGELFF. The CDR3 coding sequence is TGTGCCAGCAGTGTAGCTGACACCGGGGAGCTGTTTTTT.

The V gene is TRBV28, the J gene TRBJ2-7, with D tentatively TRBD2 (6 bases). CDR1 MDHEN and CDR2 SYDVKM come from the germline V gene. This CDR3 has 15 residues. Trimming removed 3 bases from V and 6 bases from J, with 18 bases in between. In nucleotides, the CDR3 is TGTGCCAGCAGTTTGTATAAAAAGTCGGGGGTCGAGCAGTACTTC. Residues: CASSLYKKSGVEQYF.

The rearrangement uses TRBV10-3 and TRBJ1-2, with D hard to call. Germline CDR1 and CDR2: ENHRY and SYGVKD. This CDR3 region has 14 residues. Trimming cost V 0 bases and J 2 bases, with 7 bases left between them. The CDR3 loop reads CAISESAGNYGYTF. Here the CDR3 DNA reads TGTGCCATCAGTGAGTCTGCGGGGAACTATGGCTACACCTTC.

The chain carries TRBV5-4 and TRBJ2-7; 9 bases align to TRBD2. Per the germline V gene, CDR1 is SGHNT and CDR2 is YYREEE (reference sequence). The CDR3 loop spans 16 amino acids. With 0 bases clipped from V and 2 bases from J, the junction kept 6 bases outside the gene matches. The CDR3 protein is CASSLGGIAGAYEQYF. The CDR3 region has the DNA TGTGCCAGCAGCTTGGGGGGGATAGCGGGGGCCTACGAGCAGTACTTC.

The DNA of the CDR3 is TGCGCCAGCAGCTTGGCAGGGCGGGGTAACACCGGGGAGCTGTTTTTT. As protein: CASSLAGRGNTGELFF. The V call is TRBV5-1, the J call TRBJ2-2; a weak D match, TRBD2 (6 bases). CDR1 SGHRS and CDR2 YFSETQ come from the germline V gene. This CDR3 spans 16 amino acids. The V gene lost 0 bases and the J gene lost 2 bases, with 11 bases spanning the gap.

In nucleotides, the CDR3 is TGTGCCAGCAGCTCGGGGTCAGATACGCAGTATTTT. Translated, it gives CASSSGSDTQYF. The chain combines TRBV7-6 with TRBJ2-3, with D maybe TRBD2 (5 bases). Trimming pared 4 bases from V and 4 bases from J, leaving 6 bases between. Germline CDR1 reads SGHVS; CDR2 reads FNYEAQ. This CDR3 has 12 residues.

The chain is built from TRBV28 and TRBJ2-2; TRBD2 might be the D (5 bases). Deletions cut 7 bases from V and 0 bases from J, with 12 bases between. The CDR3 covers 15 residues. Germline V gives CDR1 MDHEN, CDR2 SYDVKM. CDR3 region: CASTTDYPNTGELFF. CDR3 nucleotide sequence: TGTGCCAGCACCACAGACTACCCGAACACCGGGGAGCTGTTTTTT. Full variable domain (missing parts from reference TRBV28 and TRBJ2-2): DVKVTQSSRYLVKRTGEKVFLECVQDMDHENMFWYRQDPGLGLRLIYFSYDVKMKEKGDIPEGYSVSREKKERFSLILESASTNQTSMYLCASTTDYPNTGELFFGEGSRLTVL.

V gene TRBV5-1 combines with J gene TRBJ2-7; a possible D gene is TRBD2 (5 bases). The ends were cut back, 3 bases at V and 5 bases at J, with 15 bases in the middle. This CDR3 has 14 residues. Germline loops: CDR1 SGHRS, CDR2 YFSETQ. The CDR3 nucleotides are TGCGCCAGCAGCTCGGGCTCACTAGTAAACGAGCAGTACTTC. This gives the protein CASSSGSLVNEQYF. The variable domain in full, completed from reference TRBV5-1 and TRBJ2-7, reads KAGVTQTPRYLIKTRGQQVTLSCSPISGHRSVSWYQQTPGQGLQFLFEYFSETQRNKGNFPGRFSGRQFSNSRSEMNVSTLELGDSALYLCASSSGSLVNEQYFGPGTRLTVT.

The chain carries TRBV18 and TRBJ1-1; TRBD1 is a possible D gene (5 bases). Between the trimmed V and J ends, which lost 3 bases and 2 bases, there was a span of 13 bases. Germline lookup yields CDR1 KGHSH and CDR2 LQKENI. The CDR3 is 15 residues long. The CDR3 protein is CASSPRQKYNTEAFF. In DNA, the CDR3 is TGTGCCAGCTCACCTCGACAGAAGTACAACACTGAAGCTTTCTTT.

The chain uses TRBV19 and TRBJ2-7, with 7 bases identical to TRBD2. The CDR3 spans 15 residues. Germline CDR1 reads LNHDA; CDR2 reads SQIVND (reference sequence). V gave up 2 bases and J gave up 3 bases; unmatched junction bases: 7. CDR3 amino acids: CASSITVGLYYEQYF. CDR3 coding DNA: TGTGCCAGTAGTATAACCGTGGGACTATACTACGAGCAGTACTTC.

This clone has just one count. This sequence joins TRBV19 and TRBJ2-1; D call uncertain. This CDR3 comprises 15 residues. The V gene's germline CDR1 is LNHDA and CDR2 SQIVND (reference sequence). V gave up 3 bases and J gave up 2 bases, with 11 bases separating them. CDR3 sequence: CASSINEAPYNEQFF. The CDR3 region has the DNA TGTGCCAGTAGTATTAACGAGGCGCCCTACAATGAGCAGTTCTTC.

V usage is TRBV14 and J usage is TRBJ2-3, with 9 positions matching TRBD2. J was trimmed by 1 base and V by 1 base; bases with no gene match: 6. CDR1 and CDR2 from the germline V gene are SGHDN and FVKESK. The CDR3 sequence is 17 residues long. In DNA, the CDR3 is TGTGCCAGCAGCCAAGGAAACTTAGCGGGGGGCACAGATACGCAGTATTTT. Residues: CASSQGNLAGGTDTQYF.

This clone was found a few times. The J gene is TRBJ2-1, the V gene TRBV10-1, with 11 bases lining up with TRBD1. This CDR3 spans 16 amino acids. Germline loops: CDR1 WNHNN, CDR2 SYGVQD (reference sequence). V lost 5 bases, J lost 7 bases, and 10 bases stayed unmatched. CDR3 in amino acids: CASSYLRDRGINEQFF. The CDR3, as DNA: TGCGCCAGCAGTTACCTCCGGGACAGGGGGATAAATGAGCAGTTCTTC.

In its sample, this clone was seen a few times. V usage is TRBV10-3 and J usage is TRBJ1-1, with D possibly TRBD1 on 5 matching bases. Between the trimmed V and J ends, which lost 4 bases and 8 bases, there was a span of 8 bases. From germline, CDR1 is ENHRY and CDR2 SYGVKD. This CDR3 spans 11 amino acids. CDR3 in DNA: TGTGCCATCAGTGGACAGTCAGAAGCTTTCTTT. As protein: CAISGQSEAFF.